What follows describes a single TCR beta chain. Its recognized antigen is unknown. Base qualities are missing; no much larger clone stands one base away. Trimming takes 3 bases from V and 2 bases from J, and the germline ends sit 8 bases apart. Counted from cysteine to phenylalanine, this CDR3 has 14 amino acids. Just the 42-base CDR3 DNA is kept, in frame starting at base 1. CDR1 LNHNV and CDR2 YYDKDF are derived from the germline V gene (reference sequence). The data were obtained in a study of OX40 agonist ivuxolimab in advanced cancers. At the level of the whole study: Ivuxolimab was an agonistic, fully human IgG2 monoclonal antibody directed against OX40 (CD134), a costimulatory receptor. Intravenous ivuxolimab was administered to patients every 2 weeks at six dose levels: 0.01, 0.1, 0.3, 1.5, 3 and 10 mg/kg. Of the roughly 50 dose-escalation patients, hepatocellular carcinoma was present in about 20, melanoma in some 15, renal cell carcinoma in 9 and head and neck cancer in 9. The dose-escalation cohort was almost 85% male with a mean age of 60 years, ranging from roughly 23 to 90. Patients were allowed to have had prior anti-PD-1, anti-PD-L1 or anti-CTLA-4 therapy, and 30% to 50% of the dose-escalation patients had previously received checkpoint inhibitors. Partial responses occurred in three dose-escalation patients, of whom one had hepatocellular carcinoma and two had cutaneous melanoma. The purpose of peripheral TCRbeta sequencing was to test whether ivuxolimab changed TCR sequence diversity and led to clonal T-cell expansion. The paper covers the monotherapy dose-escalation part of the phase I ivuxolimab trial, which included N ≈ 52 patients. Here is what the overall study found, with its caveats: After ivuxolimab, more expanded clones were found on average in CD8+ T cells than in CD4+ T cells. Low levels of normalized T-cell clonal expansion were also seen in some patients who did not respond. Which antigens the clonally expanded peripheral T cells were specific for was not determined. At doses of 0.1 to 3.0 mg/kg, clonal expansion of both CD4+ and CD8+ T cells in blood was seen between baseline and week 6. In the 0.1-3.0 mg/kg groups, partial responders were among the patients with the lowest normalized peripheral clonal expansion, particularly in CD8+ T cells.

The trial excluded patients who had a history of autoimmune disease or were on systemic immunosuppression. Peripheral blood for TCR sequencing was collected from all dose cohorts at baseline, on cycle 4 day 1, and on cycle 7 day 1. Samples came from an open-label, multicenter, first-in-human phase I dose-escalation trial of ivuxolimab. The trial enrolled adults with locally advanced or metastatic head and neck squamous cell, hepatocellular, melanoma or renal cell carcinoma. Before TCR sequencing, CD4+ and CD8+ T cells were separately sorted from peripheral blood. For sequencing of the TCRbeta CDR3 region, genomic DNA was extracted from the sorted cells. TCRbeta CDR3 regions were sequenced using the immunoSEQ Assay. TCRdb took this table from immuneACCESS and kept in-frame rearrangements with V and J called. Such tables lack part of the clones; where checked against another copy, unresolved V genes explain under half of the gap, and the rest is unexplained. This sample gives some 35,000 clones in total; about 84% of them show up just once. Around a quarter of the sample goes to the ten largest clones.

The receptor's source is an adult with an advanced solid tumor such as melanoma, head and neck, liver or kidney cancer. Material: CD4+ or CD8+ T cells sorted from blood, obtained in a trial of the OX40 agonist ivuxolimab. The chain uses TRBV15 and TRBJ2-1, with a tentative D gene TRBD2 over 5 matching bases. At the DNA level, the sequence is TGTGCCACCAGCAGGCCGGGAACCTACAATGAGCAGTTCTTC. The translation is CATSRPGTYNEQFF.